Below, one TCR beta chain is given with its context. Its cognate antigen is unknown. This CDR3 spans 13 amino acids. J lost 6 bases, V lost 5 bases, and 6 bases had no gene match. The V gene's germline CDR1 is MGHRA and CDR2 YSYEKL. Over chemoradiotherapy, repertoires were sampled more than once. This entry belongs to a study of chemoradiotherapy in HPV16-positive cancers. Whole-study context: Candidate HPV-specific T-cell clones and common TCR motifs came from functional assays in two HPV16-positive patients.

Points from the study as a whole: Candidate HPV-specific clones and E7-related TCR motifs grew in tumor during treatment. Only two HPV16-positive patients supplied the functional HPV-specificity definition.

The repertoire was sequenced with immunoSEQ multiplex PCR; TCRdb's copy has only in-frame clones and lacks some. This table holds some 11,000 clones, about three quarters found once. The chain joins TRBV4-1 to TRBJ1-2; 7 bases agree with TRBD1. The sample was collected from a patient who underwent chemoradiotherapy. The TCR was taken from a human donor with HPV-associated anogenital cancer. This CDR3 is CASSGNRGDGYTF. Here the CDR3 DNA reads TGCGCCAGCAGCGGGAACAGGGGAGATGGCTACACCTTC.